Listed here are 21 T cell receptor beta chains from one sample, sequenced in a study of PD-1 blockade in mismatch repair-deficient tumors. The assay was immunoSEQ multiplex PCR, and TCRdb's table has in-frame clones only and misses some. The data contain some 130,000 clones, about 90% of them seen just once; the ten biggest clones take up approximately 12%. The sequencing used peripheral blood, collected roughly 67 weeks after starting pembrolizumab. Every receptor here comes from an adult with mismatch repair-deficient cancer.

The rearrangement links TRBV4-3 to TRBJ2-6, with TRBD2 identical over 7 bases. This CDR3 has 16 residues. V dropped 2 bases and J dropped 2; count of bases not matched to a gene: 3. Germline CDR1 LGHNA, CDR2 YSLEER. The CDR3 nucleotides read TGCGCCAGCAGCCAAAGGGAGGGAACTGGGGCCAACGTCCTGACTTTC. This translates into CASSQREGTGANVLTF.

The V gene is TRBV7-9, the J gene TRBJ1-2; no clear D gene. CDR3 length: 13 residues. V was clipped by 4 bases and J by 2 bases, with 8 bases between them. Germline V gene data show CDR1 as SEHNR and CDR2 as FQNEAQ (reference sequence). CDR3 nucleotides: TGTGCCAGCAGCTCGGACGGGAACTATGGCTACACCTTC. It encodes CASSSDGNYGYTF.

The chain links TRBV9 to TRBJ1-2; D gene ambiguous. Germline CDR1 reads SGDLS; CDR2 reads YYNGEE. The CDR3 covers 16 residues. V lost 4 bases and J 4 bases, leaving 20 bases between the germline ends. The CDR3 coding sequence is TGTGCCAGCAGCTTGCGCCTGGTCCCCGAGGTCTATGGCTACACCTTC. Protein: CASSLRLVPEVYGYTF.

This sequence joins TRBV11-2 and TRBJ2-7; the match to TRBD1 covers 11 bases. V was pared by 5 bases and J by 2 bases, with 11 bases of the junction left unmatched. CDR1 is SGHAT and CDR2 is FQNNGV in the germline V gene. This CDR3 spans 17 amino acids. The DNA of the CDR3 is TGTGCCAGCAGCCCCCGAGGGTGGGGACAGGGGGCCTACGAGCAGTACTTC. Translating gives CASSPRGWGQGAYEQYF.

The chain joins TRBV9 to TRBJ2-3, with no clear D. Germline V CDR1 and CDR2: SGDLS, YYNGEE. Trimming pared 0 bases from V and 5 bases from J, leaving 4 bases between. This CDR3 is built from 12 residues. The CDR3 DNA follows: TGTGCCAGCAGCGTAGAGAAAGATACGCAGTATTTT. It yields the protein CASSVEKDTQYF.

This chain uses TRBV7-2 with TRBJ1-1; D may be TRBD1 (5 bases). Germline CDR1 reads SGHTA; CDR2 reads FQGNSA. V was clipped by 4 bases and J by 1 base, with 7 bases between them. CDR3 length: 13 residues. The CDR3 loop is CASSSQGNTEAFF. CDR3 nucleotide sequence: TGTGCCAGCAGCTCCCAGGGGAACACTGAAGCTTTCTTT.

V is TRBV5-1 and J is TRBJ1-3, with 8 nucleotides matching TRBD1. From germline, CDR1 is SGHRS and CDR2 YFSETQ. The CDR3 has 21 amino acids. Trimming at V came to 8 bases and at J to 1 base, leaving 26 bases not matched to a gene. The CDR3 sequence is CASPQGDPSAGLGGSGNTIYF. CDR3 DNA sequence: TGCGCCAGTCCACAGGGGGACCCAAGTGCAGGGCTTGGAGGTTCTGGAAACACCATATATTTT.

The rearrangement links TRBV7-8 to TRBJ2-1; TRBD2 matches at 10 bases. The CDR3 is made up of 16 amino acids. Germline assignment: CDR1 SGHVS and CDR2 FQNEAQ. Germline trimming cut 4 bases from V and 4 bases from J; bases unmatched to any gene: 7. CDR3 in amino acids: CASSSPGTSAYNEQFF. The CDR3 DNA reads TGTGCCAGCAGCTCCCCCGGGACTAGCGCGTACAATGAGCAGTTCTTC.

This chain connects TRBV6-4 to TRBJ2-6, with D hard to call. This CDR3 is built from 14 residues. Trimming stripped 1 base from V and 2 bases from J, with 3 bases between. Germline V gene lookup returns CDR1 MRHNA and CDR2 SNTAGT. CDR3 protein: CASSDWAGANVLTF. CDR3 coding DNA: TGTGCCAGCAGTGACTGGGCTGGGGCCAACGTCCTGACTTTC.

The chain is built from TRBV4-3 and TRBJ2-1; D remains ambiguous. The length of the CDR3 is 14 residues. Germline-derived CDR1 and CDR2 are LGHNA and YSLEER. V was clipped by 0 bases and J by 4 bases, with 7 bases between them. DNA for the CDR3: TGCGCCAGCAGCCAAGATCTTGGGTACAATGAGCAGTTCTTC. Its translation: CASSQDLGYNEQFF.

This clone was observed once. The rearrangement joins TRBV7-9 to TRBJ2-2; D uncertain. The CDR3 has 12 residues. The V gene's germline CDR1 is SEHNR and CDR2 FQNEAQ (reference sequence). Trimming stripped 3 bases from V and 6 bases from J, with 5 bases between. The CDR3: CASSFGSGELFF. The CDR3, as DNA: TGTGCCAGCAGCTTCGGTTCCGGGGAGCTGTTTTTT.

The chain combines TRBV27 with TRBJ2-7; possibly TRBD2 for D (6 bases). This CDR3 contains 13 residues. Germline V gene data show CDR1 as MNHEY and CDR2 as SMNVEV (reference sequence). V was shortened by 4 bases and J by 2 bases, with 9 bases between the two germline ends. CDR3: CASSYGGTYEQYF. The DNA of the CDR3 is TGTGCCAGCAGTTACGGGGGAACCTACGAGCAGTACTTC.

This clone was seen only once. V and J are TRBV10-2 and TRBJ2-5, with D possibly being TRBD1 (6 bases). Germline V CDR1 and CDR2: WSHSY, SAAADI. This CDR3 is built from 14 residues. V was clipped by 6 bases and J by 1 base, with 12 bases between them. This CDR3 is CASSATGFQETQYF. CDR3 DNA: TGCGCCAGCAGCGCAACAGGGTTCCAAGAGACCCAGTACTTC.

The rearrangement uses TRBV4-1 and TRBJ2-2; D might be TRBD1 (6 bases). The V gene's germline CDR1 is MGHRA and CDR2 YSYEKL. V gave up 1 base and J gave up 4 bases, with 7 bases separating them. The CDR3 spans 14 residues. The CDR3 nucleotides read TGCGCCAGCAGCCAAGTACAGGGCACCGGGGAGCTGTTTTTT. This sequence encodes CASSQVQGTGELFF.

This clone was counted only a few times. One end of the junction does not line up with germline, which may come from a read error. The chain has TRBV6-6 and TRBJ1-5; 7 bases map to TRBD1. CDR1 MNHNY and CDR2 SVGAGI come from the germline V gene (reference sequence). The CDR3 has 13 residues. CDR3 coding DNA: TGTGCCAGCAGGACAGGGCCTAGTCTGCCCCTGCATTTT. Translating gives CASRTGPSLPLHF.

V and J are TRBV30 and TRBJ1-1, with D maybe TRBD1 (6 bases). The CDR3 loop spans 15 amino acids. V was clipped by 1 base and J by 5 bases, with 17 bases between them. The germline CDR1 and CDR2 sequences are GTSNPN and SVGIG (reference sequence). CDR3 residues: CAWSEGTRRRTEAFF. The CDR3 DNA follows: TGTGCCTGGAGTGAAGGGACAAGGAGAAGGACTGAAGCTTTCTTT. The full variable domain, with the rest looked up from reference TRBV30 and TRBJ1-1, is SQTIHQWPATLVQPVGSPLSLECTVEGTSNPNLYWYRQAAGRGLQLLFYSVGIGQISSEVPQNLSASRPQDRQFILSSKKLLLSDSGFYLCAWSEGTRRRTEAFFGQGTRLTVV.

This rearrangement joins TRBV10-3 to TRBJ2-7; 7 bases are shared with TRBD1. Germline V gives CDR1 ENHRY, CDR2 SYGVKD. CDR3 length: 16 amino acids. V gave up 4 bases and J gave up 3 bases; unmatched junction bases: 12. CDR3 region: CAISGYLSRGYYEQYF. The DNA for the CDR3 is TGTGCCATCAGTGGATACCTGTCCAGGGGGTACTACGAGCAGTACTTC.

The J gene is TRBJ2-2, the V gene TRBV5-1; D may match TRBD1 or TRBD2 (5 bases each). Trimming removed 1 base from V and 5 bases from J, with 18 bases in between. The CDR3 has 17 amino acids. From germline, CDR1 is SGHRS and CDR2 YFSETQ. As DNA, the CDR3 is TGCGCCAGCAGCTTGTCCGGGACGGGGCTGGGTACCGGGGAGCTGTTTTTT. Encoded protein: CASSLSGTGLGTGELFF.

The chain recombines TRBV27 with TRBJ1-4; unclear D gene. V was trimmed by 5 bases and J by 7 bases, leaving 17 bases between them. CDR3 length: 15 amino acids. Looked up from germline, CDR1 is MNHEY and CDR2 is SMNVEV (reference sequence). The chain's CDR3 is CASSPRNSWVEKLFF. In DNA form, the CDR3 reads TGTGCCAGCAGTCCTCGCAATTCATGGGTTGAAAAACTGTTTTTT.

V is TRBV5-1 and J is TRBJ1-5, with a possible D match to TRBD1 (5 bases). Germline V lookup: CDR1 SGHRS, CDR2 YFSETQ. Trimming took 5 bases from V and 1 from J, leaving 13 bases between them. The CDR3 sequence is 15 residues long. DNA for the CDR3: TGCGCCAGCAGTCCCGGGACTGTGAGCAATCAGCCCCAGCATTTT. Its protein is CASSPGTVSNQPQHF. The entire variable domain, with the rest obtained from reference TRBV5-1 and TRBJ1-5, is as follows: KAGVTQTPRYLIKTRGQQVTLSCSPISGHRSVSWYQQTPGQGLQFLFEYFSETQRNKGNFPGRFSGRQFSNSRSEMNVSTLELGDSALYLCASSPGTVSNQPQHFGDGTRLSIL.

The gene calls are TRBV2 and TRBJ2-1; 9 nucleotides align to TRBD2. V shed 4 bases and J 1 base; nucleotides not matched to a gene: 2. The germline V gene has CDR1 SNHLY and CDR2 FYNNEI. This CDR3 contains 15 residues. This CDR3 reads CASSGLAESYNEQFF. CDR3 DNA: TGTGCCAGCAGTGGACTAGCGGAATCCTACAATGAGCAGTTCTTC. The complete variable domain, with remaining parts taken from reference TRBV2 and TRBJ2-1, reads EPEVTQTPSHQVTQMGQEVILRCVPISNHLYFYWYRQILGQKVEFLVSFYNNEISEKSEIFDDQFSVERPDGSNFTLKIRSTKLEDSAMYFCASSGLAESYNEQFFGPGTRLTVL.